This record concerns one T cell receptor (beta chain) sequence. This receptor's antigen is unknown. Base-call qualities are not available, and no considerably larger clone is one nucleotide away. Healthy HIV-negative adults with no recently reported acute infections or vaccinations were included as donors. Only Caucasian adults living in Nashville, Tennessee, USA were represented among the donors. CD4+ T cells were enriched by magnetic negative selection, after which naive cells were positively selected on CD45RA and the negative fraction was taken as the memory subset. Blood was obtained by leukapheresis, after which PBMCs were separated by Ficoll-Histopaque density gradient centrifugation and cryopreserved in liquid nitrogen vapor phase. Analytical flow cytometry was used to check the purity and quantity of each magnetically sorted T cell population. Genomic DNA was isolated from each sorted fraction and quantified by UV absorbance on a Nanodrop 2000c.

This sample is part of a study of shared clonotypes between healthy human individuals (TCRdb year 2020). With regard to the full study: The cohort comprised a couple of women and a few men aged 18 to 49 years. Each donor's leukapheresis produced roughly between roughly 0.85 and 10 billion PBMCs. The study deeply sequenced blood TCR repertoires of five healthy adults to estimate repertoire size and the extent of clonotype sharing between individuals. Per donor, three plates each were used for CD4 naive and CD4 memory, two for CD8 naive, and one for CD8 memory. Different laboratories and diverse techniques were used to prepare libraries and sequence TCR repertoires, to increase sequencing depth and limit assay-specific biases. Overall study outcomes, separate from this receptor: Compared with non-shared clonotypes, clonotypes shared by all four sorted-subset donors had higher generation probabilities. Rarefaction of sorted-subset datasets indicated incomplete sequencing despite the large sequencing depth. Roughly 5% of naive CD4, roughly 3.6% of naive CD8, around 2.3% of memory CD4, and approximately 0.39% of memory CD8 clonotypes were shared across several donors. Naive subsets generally had larger estimated clonotype richness than memory subsets did. Only blood was sampled, and tissue TCR repertoires likely differ from those in blood. Pairwise subsampling led to the expectation that sequencing depth would affect the degree of clonotype sharing among donors. Because the study included only a small number of donors, the genetic and exposure-history diversity represented was limited.

Using the deep immunoSEQ assay, TCR CDR3 regions were amplified from genomic DNA by multiplex PCR. Extracted genomic DNA from each cell subset was spread evenly across all wells of several immunoSEQ 96-well plates, with each plate serving as a replicate. For sorted subsets, each replicate PCR was loaded with 200 ng genomic DNA, equivalent to 32,000 or so T cell genomes. Purified libraries were quantified with a Qubit 3.0 fluorometer, sized on a Bioanalyzer 2100, and re-quantified with the KAPA Library Quantification kit. A separate single-read 150-cycle Illumina NextSeq 550 flow cell was used to sequence each immunoSEQ 96-well plate. Per the original workflow: Because the immunoSEQ output held only junctional sequences and lacked quality scores, the filtering could not match the filtering applied to full-length reads. Sequences were annotated with PyIR, a Python wrapper for IgBLAST v1.9, using IMGT germline references to assign V/J genes and CDR3. Reads were removed for weak V/J assignments (E-value above 1e-6), missing CDR3, stop codons, out-of-frame junctions, or ambiguous translated residues. V3J clonotypes were defined as sequences sharing the same inferred V gene, J gene, and CDR3 amino acid sequence. Percentage overlap between repertoires was calculated by dividing the number of shared unique clonotypes by the size of the smaller repertoire. Repertoire richness was assessed with RTK rarefaction, the Chao1 estimator, and Recon v2.1 estimates of unobserved clonotypes. Generation probabilities were computed with OLGA for all TCRbeta clonotypes obtained by the gDNA method from a few donors. TCRdb limited this immuneACCESS table to in-frame rearrangements with V and J called. A share of clones is missing; checked studies link under half to unresolved V genes, and the rest is unexplained. The V and J calls and clone size are taken from that table; D and trimming were inferred from the DNA. For this sample the table gives about 680,000 clones, of which 55% to 85% were detected only once. Clones ranked in the top ten supply more than 1.5% of the sample.

This receptor was identified in a woman aged 25-40 years in good health. Sequencing was carried out using memory CD4+ T cells sorted from blood. In the paper's terms, the cell subset or site label means: CD45RA-negative fraction.

The sequenced DNA is TGTGCCAGCAGTCCGCCAACGACTAGCGGGAGACCCTCCGAGCAGTTCTTC. Its translation is CASSPPTTSGRPSEQFF. The rearranged segments are TRBV2 and TRBJ2-1, and 12 junctional nucleotides match TRBD2. The CDR3 has 17 amino acids, counting the end cysteine and phenylalanine. Only the CDR3 part of the read is kept: 51 bases, read in frame from the first base. From V the trimming removes 5 bases and from J it removes 10 bases, while the gene matches leave 15 bases of the junction unaccounted for. From a lookup of the germline V gene, CDR1 and CDR2 are SNHLY and FYNNEI.